The present T cell receptor (beta chain) was sequenced within a study of T-cell reconstitution after alpha-beta-depleted transplantation in children (dated by TCRdb to 2015 to 2016). As for the study more broadly: T-cell immune reconstitution after TCRalphabeta/CD19-depleted allogeneic hematopoietic cell transplantation in children was quantitatively tracked in the study by means of TCR repertoire profiling.

The treatment or condition tag for this specimen amounts to: allogeneic hematopoietic cell transplantation with graft depleted of TCRalphabeta T cells and CD19 B cells. TCRalphabeta/CD19-depleted allogeneic hematopoietic cell grafts were given to the transplant recipients, all of whom were children. About this clonotype: The antigen it recognizes is unknown. No per-base quality is available; no much larger clone lies one base away.

General conclusions and limits of the study: Over the following months the frequencies of hyperexpanded clones went down, and after one year T-cell counts and TCRbeta diversity were mostly credited to newly produced T cells. The apparently early recovery of alphabetaT-cell counts about two months after transplant reportedly depended on only several hundred rapidly expanded clones that came from non-depleted graft cells. In some patients, the high TCRbeta diversity seen at day 60 was put down to recipient T cells and intrathymic progenitors that had survived conditioning.

The library came from PCR. The data were produced on an Illumina HiSeq 2500. TCR libraries were prepared with molecular barcoding, using unique molecular identifiers to normalize TCRbeta repertoire quantification. TCRdb reanalyzed the raw reads on its own, using fastp at Q25 for trimming and MiXCR for clone calling, and kept in-frame beta chains. Rows with a matching CDR3 protein are joined into one entry that keeps the most common DNA and genes. Across this sample there are approximately 45,000 distinct CDR3 sequences, with 52% seen only once. The ten largest clones take up under 40% of the sample. The germline V gene yields SGHAT for CDR1 and FQNNGV for CDR2. The germline V and J ends show losses of 0 bases and 4 bases respectively, and no gene match explains 7 bases of the junction. From its cysteine to its phenylalanine, the CDR3 spans 17 amino acids. Solely the CDR3 DNA is kept, with 51 bases framed from the first base.

The sequencing used peripheral blood, collected before TCRalphabeta/CD19-depleted stem cell transplant. The chain couples TRBV11-2 to TRBJ2-1, with 9 bases aligning to TRBD2. This TCR derives from a boy less than two years old with SCID, due to receive a stem cell transplant. The CDR3 loop reads CASSLDGGLAGYNEQFF. The bases are TGTGCCAGCAGCTTAGATGGTGGGCTAGCGGGGTACAATGAGCAGTTCTTC.